Below, one T cell receptor (beta chain) is given with its context. What it binds is unknown. The use of a sample-barcoded 5' primer and a J-beta primer mix characterized a second PCR of roughly 7 to 11 cycles. One entry per CDR3 protein, called by TCRdb with MiXCR from the 5' RACE reads. Among approximately 790,000 distinct CDR3 sequences listed, approximately 67% were seen once. These data are taken from a study of blood T cells in healthy people across ages. Study-level findings and limits: Observed TCR beta diversity per million T cells went down as age went up. This fall followed a roughly linear course with age. The long-lived group displayed more naive CD4+ cells, plus higher diversity, than the aged donors did.

Each sample used at least 6 million PBMCs. The CDR3 consists of 17 residues. The V gene's germline CDR1 is SGHTA and CDR2 FQGNSA. The V end lost 5 bases, the J end lost 0 bases, and 17 bases lay between the germline ends. The sequence derives from a man aged 25-45 years in good health. This chain uses TRBV7-2 with TRBJ2-4; tentative D call: TRBD2 (6 bases). Material: blood. CDR3 amino acids: CASSKGWGELAKNIQYF. CDR3 nucleotides: TGTGCCAGCAGCAAGGGTTGGGGGGAGCTAGCCAAAAACATTCAGTACTTC.